This entry lists 5 T cell receptor beta chains sequenced from one sample in a study of blood T cell repertoires in COVID-19. Here immunoSEQ multiplex PCR was the method, and the copy in TCRdb shows in-frame clones only, minus some. The table has some 150,000 clones, more than 75% seen once. What was sequenced was peripheral blood. These TCRs come from a human donor in a cohort sampled during active COVID-19.

The J gene is TRBJ1-6, the V gene TRBV9; 7 nucleotides line up with TRBD1. V was clipped by 7 bases and J by 7 bases; unmatched bases: 14. The CDR3 is 16 amino acids. Germline CDR1 is SGDLS and CDR2 is YYNGEE. DNA for the CDR3: TGTGCCAGCGCCATCTCCCCGGGACAGACAAATTCACCCCTCCACTTT. Its protein is CASAISPGQTNSPLHF.

The genes are TRBV3-1 (or the pseudogene TRBV3-2) and TRBJ2-2; D is ambiguous. The CDR3 extends over 13 amino acids. Per germline, CDR1 LGHDT and CDR2 YNNKEL (reference sequence). Trimming cost V 4 bases and J 9 bases, with 12 bases left between them. The CDR3 here is CASSPLAVRELFF. CDR3 DNA sequence: TGTGCCAGCAGCCCGCTCGCAGTTAGGGAGCTGTTTTTT.

The chain combines TRBV2 with TRBJ1-4; 9 bases map to TRBD1. With 6 bases clipped from V and 8 bases from J, the junction kept 7 bases outside the gene matches. Germline CDR1 is SNHLY and CDR2 is FYNNEI. The CDR3 has 14 amino acids. CDR3: CASRERTGDEKLFF. The CDR3 DNA sequence: TGTGCCAGCAGGGAACGGACAGGGGACGAAAAACTGTTTTTT.

V gene TRBV5-1 combines with J gene TRBJ2-7; D might be TRBD1 (6 bases). The CDR3 is made up of 14 amino acids. V lost 4 bases, J lost 3 bases, and 14 bases lay in between. Germline assignment: CDR1 SGHRS and CDR2 YFSETQ. The CDR3 is CASSLRGRDYEQYF. Here the CDR3 DNA reads TGCGCCAGCAGCCTCAGGGGCCGGGACTACGAGCAGTACTTC.

The chain recombines TRBV10-3 with TRBJ2-2; D is unresolved. This CDR3 region has 13 residues. The ends were cut back, 2 bases at V and 4 bases at J, with 5 bases in the middle. Germline V lookup: CDR1 ENHRY, CDR2 SYGVKD. The CDR3 region is CAISESATGELFF. In DNA form, the CDR3 reads TGTGCCATCAGTGAGAGCGCCACCGGGGAGCTGTTTTTT.